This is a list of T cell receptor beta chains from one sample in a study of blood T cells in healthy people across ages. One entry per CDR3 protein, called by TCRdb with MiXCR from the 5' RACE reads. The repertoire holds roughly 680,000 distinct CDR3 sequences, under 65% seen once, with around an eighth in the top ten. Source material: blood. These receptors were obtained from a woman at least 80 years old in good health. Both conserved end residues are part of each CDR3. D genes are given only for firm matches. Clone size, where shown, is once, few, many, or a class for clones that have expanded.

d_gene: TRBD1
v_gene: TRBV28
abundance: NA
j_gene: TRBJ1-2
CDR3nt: TGTGCCAGCAGGACAGGGGGCCGGTATGGCTACACCTTC
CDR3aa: CASRTGGRYGYTF

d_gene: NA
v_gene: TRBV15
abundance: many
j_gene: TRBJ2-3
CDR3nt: TGTGCCACCAGCAGAGAGAAGGGGAGTGGGTTCAAACGTGGAGATACGCAGTATTTT
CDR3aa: CATSREKGSGFKRGDTQYF

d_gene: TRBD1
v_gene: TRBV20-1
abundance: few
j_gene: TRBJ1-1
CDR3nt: TGCAGTGCCGACAGGGGCTTTAACACTGAAGCTTTCTTT
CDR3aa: CSADRGFNTEAFF

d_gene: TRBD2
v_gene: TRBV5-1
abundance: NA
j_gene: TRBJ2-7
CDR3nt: TGCGCCAGCAGCTTGGCTCGACTAGCGAACGAGCAGTACTTC
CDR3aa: CASSLARLANEQYF

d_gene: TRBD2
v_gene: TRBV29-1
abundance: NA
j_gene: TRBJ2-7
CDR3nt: TGCAGCGTTGTAGCGGGGGACACCTACGAGCAGAACTTC
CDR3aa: CSVVAGDTYEQNF

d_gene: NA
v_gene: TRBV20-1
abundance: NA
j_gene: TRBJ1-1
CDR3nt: TGCAGTGCGCCCCGACAGCTTTTGAACACTGAAGCTTTCTTT
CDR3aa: CSAPRQLLNTEAFF

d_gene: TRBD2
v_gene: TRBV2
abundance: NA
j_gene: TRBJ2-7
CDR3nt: TGTGCCAGCAGTGGAATGGCGGGAGGAATCTACGAGCAGTACTTC
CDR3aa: CASSGMAGGIYEQYF

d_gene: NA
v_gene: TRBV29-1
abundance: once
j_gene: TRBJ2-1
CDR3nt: TGCAGCGATGGGGACACGACCTCCTACAATGAGCAGTTCTTC
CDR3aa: CSDGDTTSYNEQFF

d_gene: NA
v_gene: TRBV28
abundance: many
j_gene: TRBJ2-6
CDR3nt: TGTGCCAGCAGTGAAATCAGGGGCTCTCTCTCTGGGGCCAACGTCCTGACTTTC
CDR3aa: CASSEIRGSLSGANVLTF

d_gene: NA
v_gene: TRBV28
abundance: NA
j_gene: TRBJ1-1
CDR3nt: TGTGCCAGCATGGCCGGCGGGACTGAAGCTTTCTTT
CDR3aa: CASMAGGTEAFF

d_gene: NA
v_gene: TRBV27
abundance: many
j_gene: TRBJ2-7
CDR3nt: TGTGCCAGGCGAACAACCCGGGCAGCTTTGTGCCTCTACGAGCAGTACTTC
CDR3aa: CARRTTRAALCLYEQYF

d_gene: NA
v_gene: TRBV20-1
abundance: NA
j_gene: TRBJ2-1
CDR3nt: TGCAGTGCTAGCCGGGACGCCAACAATGAGCAGTTCTTC
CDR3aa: CSASRDANNEQFF

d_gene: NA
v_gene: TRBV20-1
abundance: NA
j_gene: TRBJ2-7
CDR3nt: TGCAGTGCTAGGCCAAAGGGGGGGGGCTCCTACGAGCAGTACTTC
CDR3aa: CSARPKGGGSYEQYF

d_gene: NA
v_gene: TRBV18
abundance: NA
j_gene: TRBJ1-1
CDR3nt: TGTGCCAGCTCACCACCGATGGGGTCCTCAGCCATGAACACTGAAGCTTTCTTT
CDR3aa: CASSPPMGSSAMNTEAFF

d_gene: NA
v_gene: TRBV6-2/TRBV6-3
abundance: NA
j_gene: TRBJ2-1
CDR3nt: TGTGCCAGCATTGAACGGGGGACGGGTCGCGAGCAGTTCTTC
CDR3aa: CASIERGTGREQFF

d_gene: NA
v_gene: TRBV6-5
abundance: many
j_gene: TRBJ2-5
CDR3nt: TGTGCCAGCAGTTCCAGGACCTCGCGGACCCAGTACTTC
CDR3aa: CASSSRTSRTQYF

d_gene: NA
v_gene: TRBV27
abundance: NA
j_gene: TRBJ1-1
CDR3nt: TGTGCCAGCCGGAAGCAGGCGAACACTGAAGCTTTCTTT
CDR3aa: CASRKQANTEAFF

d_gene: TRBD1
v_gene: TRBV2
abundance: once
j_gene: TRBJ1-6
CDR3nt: TGTGCCAGCAGATCGGGACAGAATAATTCACCCCCCCACTTT
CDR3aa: CASRSGQNNSPPHF

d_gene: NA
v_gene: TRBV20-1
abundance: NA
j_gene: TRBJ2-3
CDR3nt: TGCAGTGCTAGTCCCAGGGATGATACGCAGTATTTT
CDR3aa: CSASPRDDTQYF

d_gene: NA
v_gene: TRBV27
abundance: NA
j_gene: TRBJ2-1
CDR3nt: TGTGCCACCGCACCGGGGGTTATCTATGAGCAGTTCTTC
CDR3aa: CATAPGVIYEQFF

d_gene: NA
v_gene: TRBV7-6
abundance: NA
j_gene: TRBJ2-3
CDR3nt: TGTGCCAGCAGCTTAGAACCTCCCGACACGCAGTATTTT
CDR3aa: CASSLEPPDTQYF

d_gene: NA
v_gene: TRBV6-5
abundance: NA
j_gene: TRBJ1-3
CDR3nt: TGTGCCAGCAGTTACTCGGGGACAAAGAGAAACACCATATATTTT
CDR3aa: CASSYSGTKRNTIYF